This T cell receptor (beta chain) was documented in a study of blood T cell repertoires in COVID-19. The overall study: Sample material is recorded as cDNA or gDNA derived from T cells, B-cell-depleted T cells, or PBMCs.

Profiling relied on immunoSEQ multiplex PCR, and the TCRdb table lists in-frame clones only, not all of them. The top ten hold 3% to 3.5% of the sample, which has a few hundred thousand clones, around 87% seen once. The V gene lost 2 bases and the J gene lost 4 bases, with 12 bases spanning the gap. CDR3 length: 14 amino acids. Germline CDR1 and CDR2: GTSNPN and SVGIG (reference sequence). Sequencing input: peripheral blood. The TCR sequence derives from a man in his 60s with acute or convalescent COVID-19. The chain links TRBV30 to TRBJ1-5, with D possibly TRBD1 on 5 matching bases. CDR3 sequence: CAWSPLGGNQPQHF. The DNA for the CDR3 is TGTGCCTGGAGTCCCCTGGGGGGAAATCAGCCCCAGCATTTT.